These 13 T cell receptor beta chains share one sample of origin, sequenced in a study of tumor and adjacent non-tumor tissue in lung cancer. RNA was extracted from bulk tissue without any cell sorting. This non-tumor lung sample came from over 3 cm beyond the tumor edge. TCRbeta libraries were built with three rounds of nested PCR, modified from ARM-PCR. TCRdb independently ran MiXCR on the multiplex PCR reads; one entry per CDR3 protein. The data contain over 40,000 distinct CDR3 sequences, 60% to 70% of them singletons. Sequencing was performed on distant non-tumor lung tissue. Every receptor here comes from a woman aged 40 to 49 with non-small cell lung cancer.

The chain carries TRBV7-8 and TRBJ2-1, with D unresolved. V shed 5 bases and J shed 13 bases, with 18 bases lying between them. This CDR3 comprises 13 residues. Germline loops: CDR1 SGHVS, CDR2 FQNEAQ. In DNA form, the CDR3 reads TGTGCCAGCAGCACCTTCCTCTCCAGTGATCAGTTCTTC. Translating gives CASSTFLSSDQFF.

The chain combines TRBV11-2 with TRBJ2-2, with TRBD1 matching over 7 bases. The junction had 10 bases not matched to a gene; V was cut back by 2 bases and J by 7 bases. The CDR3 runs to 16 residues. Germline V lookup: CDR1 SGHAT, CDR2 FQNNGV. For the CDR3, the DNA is TGTGCCAGCAGCTTAAGGGACAGAAGTTACAGCGGGGAGCTGTTTTTT. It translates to CASSLRDRSYSGELFF.

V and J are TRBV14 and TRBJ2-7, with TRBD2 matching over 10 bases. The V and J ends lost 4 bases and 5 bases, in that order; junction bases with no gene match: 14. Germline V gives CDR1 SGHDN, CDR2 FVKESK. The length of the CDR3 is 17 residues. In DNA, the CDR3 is TGTGCCAGCAGCCGGAGATCCAGGCTAGCGGGAGTTGACGAGCAGTACTTC. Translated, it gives CASSRRSRLAGVDEQYF. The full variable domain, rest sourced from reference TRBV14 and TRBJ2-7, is EAGVTQFPSHSVIEKGQTVTLRCDPISGHDNLYWYRRVMGKEIKFLLHFVKESKQDESGMPNNRFLAERTGGTYSTLKVQPAELEDSGVYFCASSRRSRLAGVDEQYFGPGTRLTVT.

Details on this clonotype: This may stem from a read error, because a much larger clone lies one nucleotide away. The CDR3 DNA reads TGTGCCTGGAGTTCCTCGGAGGACCAGCCCCAGCATTTT. The encoded protein is CAWSSSEDQPQHF. V is TRBV30 and J is TRBJ1-5; D is unresolved. The ends were cut back, 2 bases at V and 7 bases at J, with 12 bases in the middle. The CDR3 consists of 13 residues. Per germline, CDR1 GTSNPN and CDR2 SVGIG (reference sequence).

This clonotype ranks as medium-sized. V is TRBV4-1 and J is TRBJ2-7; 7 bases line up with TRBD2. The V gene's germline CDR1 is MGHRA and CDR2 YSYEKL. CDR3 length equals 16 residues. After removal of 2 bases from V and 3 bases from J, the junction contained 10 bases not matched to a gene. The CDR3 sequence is CASSQNPSAGVYEQYF. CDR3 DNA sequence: TGCGCCAGCAGCCAAAACCCGTCGGCGGGAGTCTACGAGCAGTACTTC.

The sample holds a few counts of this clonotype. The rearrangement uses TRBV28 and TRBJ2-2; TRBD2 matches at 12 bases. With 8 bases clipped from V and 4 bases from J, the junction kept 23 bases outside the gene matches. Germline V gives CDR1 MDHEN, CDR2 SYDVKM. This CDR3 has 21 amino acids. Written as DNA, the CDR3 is TGTGCCAGCCAGACAGCAACCCCACTAGCGGGGGGCCCGGATGTCACCGGGGAGCTGTTTTTT. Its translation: CASQTATPLAGGPDVTGELFF.

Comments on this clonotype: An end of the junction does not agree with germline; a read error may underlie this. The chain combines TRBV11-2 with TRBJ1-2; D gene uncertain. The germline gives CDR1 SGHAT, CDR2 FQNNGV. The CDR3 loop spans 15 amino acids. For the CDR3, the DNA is TGTGACAGCAGTCGGCCTTTTGGGTATGCCGACGGCTACATCTTC. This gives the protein CDSSRPFGYADGYIF.

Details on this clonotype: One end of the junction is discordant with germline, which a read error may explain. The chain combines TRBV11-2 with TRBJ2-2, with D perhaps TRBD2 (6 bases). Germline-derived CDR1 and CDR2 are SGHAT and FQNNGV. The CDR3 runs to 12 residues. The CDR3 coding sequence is TGTGCCTGCAGCTTAGAATCCCGGGAGCGGTTTTTT. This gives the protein CACSLESRERFF. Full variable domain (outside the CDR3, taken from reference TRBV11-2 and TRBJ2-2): EAGVAQSPRYKIIEKRQSVAFWCNPISGHATLYWYQQILGQGPKLLIQFQNNGVVDDSQLPKDRFSAERLKGVDSTLKIQPAKLEDSAVYLCACSLESRERFFGEGSRLTVL.

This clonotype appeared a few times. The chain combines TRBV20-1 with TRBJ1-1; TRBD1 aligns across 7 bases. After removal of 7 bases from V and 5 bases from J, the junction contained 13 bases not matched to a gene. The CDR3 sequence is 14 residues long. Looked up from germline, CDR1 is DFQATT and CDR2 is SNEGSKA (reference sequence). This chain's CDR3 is CSVTGIGLGTEAFF. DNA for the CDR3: TGCAGTGTGACAGGGATAGGCTTGGGTACTGAAGCTTTCTTT.

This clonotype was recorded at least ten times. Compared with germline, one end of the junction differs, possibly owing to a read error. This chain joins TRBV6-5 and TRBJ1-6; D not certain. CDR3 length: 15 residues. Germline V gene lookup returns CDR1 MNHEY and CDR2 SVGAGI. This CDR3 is CASSPGSGYSSPLHF. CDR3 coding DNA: TGTGCCAGCAGTCCCGGGAGCGGGTATAGTTCACCCCTCCACTTT.

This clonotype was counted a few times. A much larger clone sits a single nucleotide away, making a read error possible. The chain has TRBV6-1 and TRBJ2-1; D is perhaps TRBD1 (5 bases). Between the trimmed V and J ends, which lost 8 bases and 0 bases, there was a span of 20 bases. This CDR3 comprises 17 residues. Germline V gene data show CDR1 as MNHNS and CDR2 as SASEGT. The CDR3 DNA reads TGTGCCAGCTCCTTGGGGCCCCGCACTAACTCCTACAATGAGCAGTTCTTC. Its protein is CASSLGPRTNSYNEQFF.

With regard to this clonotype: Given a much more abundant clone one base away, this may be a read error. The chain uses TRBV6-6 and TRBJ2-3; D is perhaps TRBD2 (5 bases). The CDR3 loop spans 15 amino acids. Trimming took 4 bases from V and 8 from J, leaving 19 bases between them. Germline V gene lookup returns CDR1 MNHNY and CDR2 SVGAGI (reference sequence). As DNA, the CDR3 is TGTGCCAGCAGTTTGTGGGGAGTAGTGGCAGGTACGCAGTATTTT. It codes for CASSLWGVVAGTQYF.

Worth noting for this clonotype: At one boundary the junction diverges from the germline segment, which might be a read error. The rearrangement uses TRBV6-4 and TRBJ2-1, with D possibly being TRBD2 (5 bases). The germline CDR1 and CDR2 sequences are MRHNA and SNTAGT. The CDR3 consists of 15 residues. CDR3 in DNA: TGCGCCATCAGTGACTCGGTGGGAGCCTACAATGAGCAGTTCTTC. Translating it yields CAISDSVGAYNEQFF.